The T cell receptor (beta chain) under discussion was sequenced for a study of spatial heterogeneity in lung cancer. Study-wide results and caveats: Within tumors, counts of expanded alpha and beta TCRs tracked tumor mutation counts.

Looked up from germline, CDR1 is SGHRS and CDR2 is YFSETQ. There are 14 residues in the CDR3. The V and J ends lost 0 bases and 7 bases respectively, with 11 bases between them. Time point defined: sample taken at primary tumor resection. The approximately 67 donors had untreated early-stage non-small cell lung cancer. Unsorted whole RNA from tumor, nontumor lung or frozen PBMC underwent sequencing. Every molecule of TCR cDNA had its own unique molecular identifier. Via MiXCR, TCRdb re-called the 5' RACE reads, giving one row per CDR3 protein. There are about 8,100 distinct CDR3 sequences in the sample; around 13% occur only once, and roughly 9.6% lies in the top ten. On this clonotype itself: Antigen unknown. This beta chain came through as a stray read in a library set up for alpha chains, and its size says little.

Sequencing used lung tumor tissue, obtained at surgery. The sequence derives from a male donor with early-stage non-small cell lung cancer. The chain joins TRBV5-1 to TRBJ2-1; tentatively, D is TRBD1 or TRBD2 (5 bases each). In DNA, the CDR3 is TGCGCCAGCAGCTTGGGGGACCAGAGGAATGAGCAGTTCTTC. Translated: CASSLGDQRNEQFF. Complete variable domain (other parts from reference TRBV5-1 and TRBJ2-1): KAGVTQTPRYLIKTRGQQVTLSCSPISGHRSVSWYQQTPGQGLQFLFEYFSETQRNKGNFPGRFSGRQFSNSRSEMNVSTLELGDSALYLCASSLGDQRNEQFFGPGTRLTVL.